This passage covers 6 T cell receptor beta chains from one sample sequenced in a study of T-cell reconstitution after alpha-beta-depleted transplantation in children. Molecular barcoding with unique molecular identifiers was used for the TCRbeta library. TCRdb reprocessed the PCR reads with MiXCR, giving one entry per CDR3 protein. The sample gives 440,000 or so distinct CDR3 sequences, over 40% of which show up once; approximately 30% is in the top ten. Source: PBMCs, taken before TCRalphabeta/CD19-depleted stem cell transplant. These receptors were taken from a girl aged 2 to 10 with aplastic anemia, due to receive a stem cell transplant.

This clonotype was counted only a few times. The chain recombines TRBV7-2 with TRBJ1-5; D gene ambiguous. The CDR3 is 15 amino acids. V gave up 2 bases and J gave up 6 bases, with 14 bases separating them. Germline loops: CDR1 SGHTA, CDR2 FQGNSA. CDR3 DNA sequence: TGTGCCAGCAGCTTATTTGGTAGGGAGGGTCAGCCCCAGCATTTT. This codes for CASSLFGREGQPQHF.

The chain links TRBV20-1 to TRBJ2-3; TRBD2 aligns across 9 bases. Germline V lookup: CDR1 DFQATT, CDR2 SNEGSKA (reference sequence). The CDR3 contains 16 residues. With 3 bases clipped from V and 2 bases from J, the junction kept 9 bases outside the gene matches. The CDR3 region is CSARNPSGALTDTQYF. CDR3 nucleotides: TGCAGTGCTAGGAACCCTAGCGGGGCCCTCACAGATACGCAGTATTTT.

This chain links TRBV28 with TRBJ2-1; D gene uncertain. Looked up from germline, CDR1 is MDHEN and CDR2 is SYDVKM. V dropped 4 bases and J dropped 6 bases, with 10 bases sitting between them. The CDR3 runs to 13 residues. CDR3 DNA sequence: TGTGCCAGCAGTTCCCGACCTTCCAATGAGCAGTTCTTC. This codes for CASSSRPSNEQFF.

This chain links TRBV7-9 with TRBJ1-2; D is possibly TRBD1 (6 bases). The CDR3 is 12 residues long. The germline V gene encodes CDR1 SEHNR and CDR2 FQNEAQ (reference sequence). Trimming removed 7 bases at V and 8 bases at J, with 14 bases between. The CDR3 protein is CASTVQGGGYTF. The DNA of the CDR3 is TGTGCCAGCACCGTACAAGGGGGAGGCTACACCTTC.

This clonotype was recorded at least ten times. This sequence joins TRBV5-4 and TRBJ1-2; D is uncertain. V dropped 0 bases and J dropped 4 bases, with 13 bases sitting between them. The germline V gene has CDR1 SGHNT and CDR2 YYREEE (reference sequence). This CDR3 is built from 15 residues. CDR3 coding DNA: TGTGCCAGCAGCTTGGAAGGGTTTACCTCCTATGGCTACACCTTC. Its translation: CASSLEGFTSYGYTF.

At least ten counts were recorded for this clonotype. V usage is TRBV29-1 and J usage is TRBJ2-3, with a possible D match to TRBD1 (5 bases). Deletions cut 1 base from V and 0 bases from J, with 11 bases between. Germline V gives CDR1 SQVTM, CDR2 ANQGSEA. The CDR3 spans 15 residues. For the CDR3, the DNA is TGCAGCGTTGAAGGTCCAGGGCTGAGCACAGATACGCAGTATTTT. Translation gives CSVEGPGLSTDTQYF.